The next 12 T cell receptor beta chains were all read from a single sample in a study of T cells after yellow fever vaccination. TCRdb analysed the 5' RACE reads with MiXCR anew, one entry per CDR3 protein. The sample records some 500,000 distinct CDR3 sequences, around an eighth being singletons. The starting material was PBMCs, obtained on the day of the yellow fever booster vaccination. The receptors originated from a man aged 25 to 45 who received the YFV17D yellow fever vaccine.

The sample holds a few counts of this clonotype. This chain links TRBV7-9 with TRBJ2-3; D unresolved. The CDR3 sequence is 13 residues long. V lost 8 bases to trimming and J lost 2 bases, with 11 bases between them. The germline V gene encodes CDR1 SEHNR and CDR2 FQNEAQ (reference sequence). CDR3 sequence: CASLDRTTDTQYF. For the CDR3, the DNA is TGTGCCAGCTTGGATCGGACCACAGATACGCAGTATTTT.

The J gene is TRBJ2-5, the V gene TRBV5-1; D not certain. Germline V gene data show CDR1 as SGHRS and CDR2 as YFSETQ. V was trimmed by 5 bases and J by 0 bases, leaving 8 bases between them. The CDR3 extends over 13 amino acids. The CDR3 region is CASRPGYQETQYF. Here the CDR3 DNA reads TGCGCCAGCAGACCTGGGTACCAAGAGACCCAGTACTTC.

This clonotype came up many times. The gene calls are TRBV6-1 and TRBJ2-7; TRBD1 agrees at 9 bases. The CDR3 is 16 amino acids. CDR1 MNHNS and CDR2 SASEGT come from the germline V gene. V gave up 7 bases and J gave up 7 bases; unmatched junction bases: 17. CDR3 bases: TGTGCCAGCACCAGGGGGACTCCGGGACAGGGAAATGAGCAGTACTTC. The encoded protein is CASTRGTPGQGNEQYF.

In this sample, this clonotype turned up a few times. J is TRBJ2-7 and V is TRBV7-2, with 9 bases aligning to TRBD2. This CDR3 is built from 16 residues. The trim removed 0 bases at V and 1 base at J, leaving 4 bases unmatched. Germline CDR1 reads SGHTA; CDR2 reads FQGNSA. This CDR3 is CASSLASSGASYEQYF. The CDR3, as DNA: TGTGCCAGCAGCTTAGCCTCTAGCGGGGCTTCCTACGAGCAGTACTTC.

The chain combines TRBV28 with TRBJ2-5; D is perhaps TRBD2 (6 bases). CDR1 is MDHEN and CDR2 is SYDVKM in the germline V gene. V was shortened by 10 bases and J by 2 bases, with 20 bases between the two germline ends. This CDR3 has 15 residues. CDR3: CATLRGRGLQETQYF. The CDR3 DNA sequence: TGTGCCACCCTGCGAGGGCGGGGTTTACAAGAGACCCAGTACTTC.

This clonotype came up a few times. The chain has TRBV4-3 and TRBJ2-7, with TRBD1 matching 8 bases. The CDR3 is 15 amino acids. Per the germline V gene, CDR1 is LGHNA and CDR2 is YSLEER. V lost 4 bases, J lost 4 bases, and 9 bases stayed unmatched. The CDR3 DNA is TGCGCCAGCAGCCCCGGTTGGGGGACAGGTTACGAGCAGTACTTC. It translates to CASSPGWGTGYEQYF.

At least ten counts were recorded for this clonotype. The chain has TRBV7-6 and TRBJ2-5; TRBD2 matches 12 bases. Germline CDR1 is SGHVS and CDR2 is FNYEAQ. V dropped 4 bases and J dropped 1; count of bases not matched to a gene: 4. The CDR3 has 16 residues. The CDR3 spells CASSSLAGGVQETQYF. The CDR3 region has the DNA TGTGCCAGCAGCTCACTAGCGGGAGGTGTCCAAGAGACCCAGTACTTC.

This clonotype was detected only a few times. V gene TRBV12-3 or TRBV12-4 combines with J gene TRBJ1-5, with TRBD1 matching over 7 bases. V lost 7 bases and J lost 4; bases outside the gene matches: 7. CDR3 size: 14 residues. CDR3 nucleotide sequence: TGTGCCAGCACCCCCGGGACAGCTAATCAGCCCCAGCATTTT. It specifies CASTPGTANQPQHF.

V gene TRBV18 combines with J gene TRBJ1-1; D ambiguous. Germline loops: CDR1 KGHSH, CDR2 LQKENI. Trimming pared 4 bases from V and 1 base from J, leaving 10 bases between. The CDR3 is made up of 14 amino acids. Here the CDR3 DNA reads TGTGCCAGCTCACGGACCAACGGGAACACTGAAGCTTTCTTT. Translation gives CASSRTNGNTEAFF. Using reference TRBV18 and TRBJ1-1 for the parts outside the CDR3, the full variable domain is NAGVMQNPRHLVRRRGQEARLRCSPMKGHSHVYWYRQLPEEGLKFMVYLQKENIIDESGMPKERFSAEFPKEGPSILRIQQVVRGDSAAYFCASSRTNGNTEAFFGQGTRLTVV.

The chain recombines TRBV4-3 with TRBJ1-2, with D possibly matching TRBD1 (5 bases). The CDR3 length is 15 residues. Deletions cut 4 bases from V and 7 bases from J, with 19 bases between. Germline V gene sequence: CDR1 LGHNA, CDR2 YSLEER. The CDR3 protein is CASSPSAQGSSGYTF. The DNA of the CDR3 is TGCGCCAGCAGCCCGTCGGCGCAGGGATCTTCTGGCTACACCTTC.

This clonotype was found a few times. The chain joins TRBV20-1 to TRBJ2-1, with 10 bases fitting TRBD2. Germline V lookup: CDR1 DFQATT, CDR2 SNEGSKA (reference sequence). The CDR3 runs to 15 residues. Trimming cost V 1 base and J 5 bases; bases outside gene matches: 5. CDR3 region: CSARAGTSVNNEQFF. The CDR3 nucleotides read TGCAGTGCTAGAGCTGGGACTAGCGTAAACAATGAGCAGTTCTTC.

The V gene is TRBV14, the J gene TRBJ2-5; D ambiguous. The CDR3 totals 13 residues. Trimming shortened V by 6 bases and J by 0 bases, and 8 bases separated the two germline ends. Germline loops: CDR1 SGHDN, CDR2 FVKESK. The CDR3 nucleotides read TGTGCCAGCAGTCCTCGGAACCAAGAGACCCAGTACTTC. Its protein is CASSPRNQETQYF.